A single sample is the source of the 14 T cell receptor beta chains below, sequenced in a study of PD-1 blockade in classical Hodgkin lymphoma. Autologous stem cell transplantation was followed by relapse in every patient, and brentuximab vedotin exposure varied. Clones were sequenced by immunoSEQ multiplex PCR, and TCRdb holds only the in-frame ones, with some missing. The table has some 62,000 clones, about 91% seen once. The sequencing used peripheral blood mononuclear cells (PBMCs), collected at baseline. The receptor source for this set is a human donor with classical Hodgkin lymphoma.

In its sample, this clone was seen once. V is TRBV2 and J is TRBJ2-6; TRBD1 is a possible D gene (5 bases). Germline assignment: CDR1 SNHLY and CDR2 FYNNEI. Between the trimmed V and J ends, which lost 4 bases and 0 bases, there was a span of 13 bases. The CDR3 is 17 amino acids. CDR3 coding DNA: TGTGCCAGCAGTGTCCAGGGATTCTACTCTGGGGCCAACGTCCTGACTTTC. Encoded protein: CASSVQGFYSGANVLTF. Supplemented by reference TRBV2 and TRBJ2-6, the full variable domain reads EPEVTQTPSHQVTQMGQEVILRCVPISNHLYFYWYRQILGQKVEFLVSFYNNEISEKSEIFDDQFSVERPDGSNFTLKIRSTKLEDSAMYFCASSVQGFYSGANVLTFGAGSRLTVL.

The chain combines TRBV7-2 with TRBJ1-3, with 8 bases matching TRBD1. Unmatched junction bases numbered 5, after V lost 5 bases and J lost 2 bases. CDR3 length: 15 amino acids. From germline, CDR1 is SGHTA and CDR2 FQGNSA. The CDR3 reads CASSAATGAGNTIYF. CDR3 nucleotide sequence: TGTGCCAGCAGCGCAGCGACAGGGGCTGGAAACACCATATATTTT.

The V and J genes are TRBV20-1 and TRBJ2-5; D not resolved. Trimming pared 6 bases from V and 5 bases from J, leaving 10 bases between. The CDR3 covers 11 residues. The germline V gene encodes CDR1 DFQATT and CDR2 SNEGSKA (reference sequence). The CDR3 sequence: CSATHEETQYF. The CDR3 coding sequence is TGCAGTGCCACCCACGAGGAGACCCAGTACTTC.

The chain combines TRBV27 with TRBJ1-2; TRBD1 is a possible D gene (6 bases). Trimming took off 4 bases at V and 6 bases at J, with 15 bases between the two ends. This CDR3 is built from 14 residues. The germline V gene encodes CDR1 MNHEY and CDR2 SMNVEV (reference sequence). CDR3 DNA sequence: TGTGCCAGCAGTTCGCGGGGGGCAGGAGATGGCTACACCTTC. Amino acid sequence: CASSSRGAGDGYTF.

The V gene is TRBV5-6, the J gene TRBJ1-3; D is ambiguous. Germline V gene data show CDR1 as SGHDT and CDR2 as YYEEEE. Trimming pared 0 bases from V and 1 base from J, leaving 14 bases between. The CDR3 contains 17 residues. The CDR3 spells CASSLGGLGISGNTIYF. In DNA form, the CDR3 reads TGTGCCAGCAGCTTGGGGGGTCTGGGAATATCTGGAAACACCATATATTTT.

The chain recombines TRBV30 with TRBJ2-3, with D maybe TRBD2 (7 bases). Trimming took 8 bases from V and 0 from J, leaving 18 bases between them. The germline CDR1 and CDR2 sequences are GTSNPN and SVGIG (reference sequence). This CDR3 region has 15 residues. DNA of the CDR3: TGTGCCCGAGGGGGGGGGTTTATAAGCACAGATACGCAGTATTTT. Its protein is CARGGGFISTDTQYF.

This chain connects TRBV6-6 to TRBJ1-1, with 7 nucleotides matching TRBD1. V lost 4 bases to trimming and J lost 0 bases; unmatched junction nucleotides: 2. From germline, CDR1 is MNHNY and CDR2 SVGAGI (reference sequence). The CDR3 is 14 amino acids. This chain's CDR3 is CASSLGQLNTEAFF. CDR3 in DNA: TGTGCCAGCAGTTTGGGACAGCTGAACACTGAAGCTTTCTTT.

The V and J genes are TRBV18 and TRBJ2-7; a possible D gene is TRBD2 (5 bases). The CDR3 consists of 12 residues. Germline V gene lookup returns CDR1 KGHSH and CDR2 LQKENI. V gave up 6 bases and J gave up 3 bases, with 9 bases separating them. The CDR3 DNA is TGTGCCAGCTCTAGCGATTTCTACGAGCAGTACTTC. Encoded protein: CASSSDFYEQYF.

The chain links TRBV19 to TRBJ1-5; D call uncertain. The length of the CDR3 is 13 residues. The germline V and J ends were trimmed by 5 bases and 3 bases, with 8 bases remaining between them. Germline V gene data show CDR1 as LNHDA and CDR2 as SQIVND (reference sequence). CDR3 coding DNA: TGTGCCAGTAGTTCACAGACCAATCAGCCCCAGCATTTT. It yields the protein CASSSQTNQPQHF. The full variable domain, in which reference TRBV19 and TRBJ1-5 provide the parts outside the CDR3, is DGGITQSPKYLFRKEGQNVTLSCEQNLNHDAMYWYRQDPGQGLRLIYYSQIVNDFQKGDIAEGYSVSREKKESFPLTVTSAQKNPTAFYLCASSSQTNQPQHFGDGTRLSIL.

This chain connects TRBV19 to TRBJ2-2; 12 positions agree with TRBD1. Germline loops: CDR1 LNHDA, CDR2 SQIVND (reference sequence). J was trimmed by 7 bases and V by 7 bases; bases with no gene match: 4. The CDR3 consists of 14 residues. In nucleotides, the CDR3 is TGTGCCAGTACGGGACAGGGGGCGGGCGGGGAGCTGTTTTTT. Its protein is CASTGQGAGGELFF.

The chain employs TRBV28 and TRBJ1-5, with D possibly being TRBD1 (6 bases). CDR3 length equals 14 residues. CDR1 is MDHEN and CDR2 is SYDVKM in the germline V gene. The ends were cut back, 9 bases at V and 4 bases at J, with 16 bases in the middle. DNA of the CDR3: TGTGCCAGTTCTAGGGGGGGAACTAATCAGCCCCAGCATTTT. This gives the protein CASSRGGTNQPQHF.

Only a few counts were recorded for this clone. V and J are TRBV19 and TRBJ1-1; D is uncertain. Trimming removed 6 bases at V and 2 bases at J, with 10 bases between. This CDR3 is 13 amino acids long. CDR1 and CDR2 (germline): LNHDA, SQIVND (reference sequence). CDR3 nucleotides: TGTGCCAGTAGGCTGAGTGTAAACACTGAAGCTTTCTTT. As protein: CASRLSVNTEAFF.

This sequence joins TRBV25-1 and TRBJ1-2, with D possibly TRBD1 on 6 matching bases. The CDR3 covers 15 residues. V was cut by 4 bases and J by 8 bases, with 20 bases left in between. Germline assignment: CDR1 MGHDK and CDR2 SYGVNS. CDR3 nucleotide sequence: TGTGCCAGCAGTGCCCTCCTTGGGGGGGCGGCGGGCTACACCTTC. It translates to CASSALLGGAAGYTF.

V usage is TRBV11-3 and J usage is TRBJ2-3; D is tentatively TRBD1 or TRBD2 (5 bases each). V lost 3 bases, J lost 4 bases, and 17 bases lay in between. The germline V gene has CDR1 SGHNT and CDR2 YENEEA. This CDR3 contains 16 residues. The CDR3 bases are TGTGCCAGCAGCTTCCGGGGACCCCTCGGGGCAGATACGCAGTATTTT. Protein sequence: CASSFRGPLGADTQYF.